These T cell receptor beta chains were read from a single sample in a study of naive and memory T cell subsets. MiXCR, applied by TCRdb to the UMI-ligation and nested PCR reads, yields one record per CDR3 protein. The sample has 130,000 to 150,000 distinct CDR3 sequences; about 15% are singletons. Specimen: naive CD4+ T cells from blood. The receptors come from a human donor in good health. The CDR3 runs from the conserved cysteine through the conserved F or W. The order of the fields is D gene, V gene, clone size, J gene, CDR3 DNA, CDR3 protein. D genes are given only for firm matches. Clone size appears in some rows only: once, few, many, or a class for an expanded clone.

d_gene: TRBD1; v_gene: TRBV5-5; abundance: .; j_gene: TRBJ1-2; CDR3nt: TGTGCCAGCAGCCCTAACATAGACAGGGGCGGCTACACCTTC; CDR3aa: CASSPNIDRGGYTF
d_gene: .; v_gene: TRBV3-1; abundance: .; j_gene: TRBJ2-7; CDR3nt: TGTGCCAGCAGCCAAGCTGGGCACGAGCAGTACTTC; CDR3aa: CASSQAGHEQYF
d_gene: TRBD1; v_gene: TRBV12-3/TRBV12-4; abundance: few; j_gene: TRBJ1-1; CDR3nt: TGTGCCAGCAGTTCGGGACAGCTTGAAGCTTTCTTT; CDR3aa: CASSSGQLEAFF
d_gene: TRBD2; v_gene: TRBV20-1; abundance: .; j_gene: TRBJ2-1; CDR3nt: TGCAGTGCTATCAGACCGGGACTAGCGGGAATCCATGAGCAGTTCTTC; CDR3aa: CSAIRPGLAGIHEQFF
d_gene: .; v_gene: TRBV5-1; abundance: .; j_gene: TRBJ2-7; CDR3nt: TGCGCCAGCAGCTTCGGACAGTGCCTCTACGAGCAGTACTTC; CDR3aa: CASSFGQCLYEQYF
d_gene: TRBD2; v_gene: TRBV5-4; abundance: many; j_gene: TRBJ2-1; CDR3nt: TGTGCCAGCAGCCATTCATCAACTAGCGGGAGTGGAAGTGAGCAGTTCTTC; CDR3aa: CASSHSSTSGSGSEQFF
d_gene: TRBD2; v_gene: TRBV11-2; abundance: .; j_gene: TRBJ2-1; CDR3nt: TGTGCCAGCAGCCTAGCGGGAGTCTACAATGAGCAGTTCTTC; CDR3aa: CASSLAGVYNEQFF
d_gene: .; v_gene: TRBV24-1; abundance: .; j_gene: TRBJ2-7; CDR3nt: TGTGCCACCAGTGATTTGTTGCAGGAAACAGGTACCTACGAGCAGTACTTC; CDR3aa: CATSDLLQETGTYEQYF
d_gene: .; v_gene: TRBV6-4; abundance: .; j_gene: TRBJ2-1; CDR3nt: TGTGCCAGTGGGGGAGAAGCGTGTTCCTACAATGAGCAGTTCTTC; CDR3aa: CASGGEACSYNEQFF
d_gene: TRBD2; v_gene: TRBV5-1; abundance: .; j_gene: TRBJ2-1; CDR3nt: TGCGCCAGCACCGGGACTAGCGGGAGCAGTAAGCAGTTCTTC; CDR3aa: CASTGTSGSSKQFF
d_gene: TRBD1; v_gene: TRBV19; abundance: .; j_gene: TRBJ1-2; CDR3nt: TGTGCCAGTAACCCCGCGTCAGGACAGGGATATGGCTACACCTTC; CDR3aa: CASNPASGQGYGYTF
d_gene: .; v_gene: TRBV11-1; abundance: .; j_gene: TRBJ1-2; CDR3nt: TGTGCCAGCAGCTCGGACGGAAACTTCTATGGCTACACCTTC; CDR3aa: CASSSDGNFYGYTF